Below are 31 T cell receptor beta chains sequenced from a single sample in a study of blood T cell repertoires in COVID-19. This table comes from immunoSEQ multiplex PCR, and its TCRdb copy is limited to in-frame clones, with some not included. The sample shows about 92,000 clones, 75% to 90% of them seen only once. Material for sequencing was peripheral blood. These TCRs come from an elderly woman with active or convalescent COVID-19.

The rearrangement uses TRBV10-3 and TRBJ1-4; 10 bases line up with TRBD1. Germline CDR1 ENHRY, CDR2 SYGVKD. Losses at the gene ends were 6 bases for V and 6 bases for J; bases not matched to a gene: 7. The CDR3 sequence is 15 residues long. CDR3 in amino acids: CAISSPGTGDEKLFF. CDR3 sequence (DNA): TGTGCCATCAGCTCCCCCGGGACAGGGGATGAAAAACTGTTTTTT.

This sequence joins TRBV19 and TRBJ2-6; D is undetermined. Trimming took off 6 bases at V and 2 bases at J, with 5 bases between the two ends. This CDR3 has 13 amino acids. CDR1 is LNHDA and CDR2 is SQIVND in the germline V gene (reference sequence). CDR3 DNA sequence: TGTGCCAGTAGCCTACCTGGGGCCAACGTCCTGACTTTC. Protein product: CASSLPGANVLTF.

This clone was recorded only once. The rearrangement links TRBV25-1 to TRBJ2-6, with D maybe TRBD1 (5 bases). The germline V gene encodes CDR1 MGHDK and CDR2 SYGVNS. Trimming pared 7 bases from V and 0 bases from J, leaving 16 bases between. The CDR3 spans 17 residues. CDR3 region: CASKGARVNSGANVLTF. DNA of the CDR3: TGTGCCAGCAAAGGGGCCAGGGTCAACTCTGGGGCCAACGTCCTGACTTTC.

V gene TRBV6-4 combines with J gene TRBJ2-2, with TRBD2 matching 8 bases. The V gene's germline CDR1 is MRHNA and CDR2 SNTAGT. The CDR3 totals 14 residues. Trimming removed 3 bases from V and 4 bases from J; junction bases left unmatched: 1. For the CDR3, the DNA is TGTGCCAGCAGTGAAGCGGGAGCCACCGGGGAGCTGTTTTTT. This codes for CASSEAGATGELFF.

This sequence joins TRBV5-1 and TRBJ1-1; D perhaps matches TRBD1 (5 bases). Germline CDR1 SGHRS, CDR2 YFSETQ. The CDR3 has 14 amino acids. V was trimmed by 1 base and J by 4 bases, leaving 11 bases between them. Here the CDR3 DNA reads TGCGCCAGCAGCTTGCGGGGGTTACCCACTGAAGCTTTCTTT. Translation gives CASSLRGLPTEAFF.

The chain has TRBV6-6 and TRBJ1-5; D remains unclear. CDR1 and CDR2 (germline): MNHNY, SVGAGI (reference sequence). The CDR3 covers 13 residues. The V end lost 5 bases, the J end lost 1 base, and 6 bases lay between the germline ends. The CDR3: CASSDISNQPQHF. The CDR3 DNA sequence: TGTGCCAGCAGTGACATCAGCAATCAGCCCCAGCATTTT.

The chain employs TRBV28 and TRBJ1-1; 8 bases map to TRBD1. This CDR3 contains 19 residues. Germline V lookup: CDR1 MDHEN, CDR2 SYDVKM. V trimming: 3 bases; J trimming: 0 bases; junction bases outside the gene matches: 15. CDR3 amino acids: CASSFRQGIMDSVNTEAFF. The CDR3 DNA follows: TGTGCCAGCAGTTTTCGACAGGGGATAATGGACAGCGTGAACACTGAAGCTTTCTTT.

This chain joins TRBV24-1 and TRBJ2-7; D perhaps matches TRBD2 (6 bases). CDR1 and CDR2 (germline): KGHDR, SFDVKD. The CDR3 totals 13 residues. With 5 bases removed from V and 4 bases from J, the gap between germline ends came to 11 bases. The CDR3 is CATSAGALYEQYF. The CDR3 DNA sequence: TGTGCCACCAGTGCGGGAGCCCTTTACGAGCAGTACTTC.

V and J are TRBV28 and TRBJ1-2; TRBD1 might be the D (6 bases). The CDR3 has 14 amino acids. CDR1 and CDR2 (germline): MDHEN, SYDVKM. V dropped 2 bases and J dropped 8 bases, with 15 bases sitting between them. CDR3: CASSLGGGGEGYTF. The CDR3 DNA follows: TGTGCCAGCAGTTTAGGTGGAGGGGGGGAAGGCTACACCTTC.

The chain employs TRBV30 and TRBJ1-4; TRBD1 matches 7 bases. V shed 6 bases and J 5 bases; nucleotides not matched to a gene: 6. There are 13 residues in the CDR3. Germline V gene lookup returns CDR1 GTSNPN and CDR2 SVGIG (reference sequence). CDR3 residues: CACSGTANEKLFF. CDR3 bases: TGTGCCTGCTCCGGGACAGCGAATGAAAAACTGTTTTTT.

The rearrangement joins TRBV15 to TRBJ1-4; D is perhaps TRBD1 (5 bases). Trimming stripped 0 bases from V and 7 bases from J, with 15 bases between. The CDR3 extends over 16 amino acids. Per germline, CDR1 LNHNV and CDR2 YYDKDF (reference sequence). CDR3 DNA sequence: TGTGCCACCAGCAGAGATCTACCAGGGTACGGTGAAAAACTGTTTTTT. Translation gives CATSRDLPGYGEKLFF.

J is TRBJ2-3 and V is TRBV7-3, with D tentatively TRBD1 (7 bases). The V and J ends lost 2 bases and 5 bases respectively, with 14 bases between them. This CDR3 spans 15 amino acids. Per germline, CDR1 SGHTA and CDR2 FQGTGA. In DNA form, the CDR3 reads TGTGCCAGCAGCTTAGGGGGCAGGGGGGAAGATACGCAGTATTTT. It translates to CASSLGGRGEDTQYF.

V usage is TRBV5-4 and J usage is TRBJ2-1; 10 bases are shared with TRBD2. CDR1 and CDR2 (germline): SGHNT, YYREEE (reference sequence). V dropped 3 bases and J dropped 6; count of bases not matched to a gene: 6. There are 15 residues in the CDR3. CDR3: CASSSSGSLSNEQFF. CDR3 DNA: TGTGCCAGCAGCTCTAGCGGGAGTTTGTCCAATGAGCAGTTCTTC.

The rearrangement joins TRBV10-3 to TRBJ2-5; 10 nucleotides line up with TRBD2. This CDR3 is built from 11 residues. The V gene's germline CDR1 is ENHRY and CDR2 SYGVKD. J gave up 7 bases and V 11 bases, and 4 bases lay outside the gene matches. The chain's CDR3 is CAVEREGTQYF. The CDR3 nucleotides read TGTGCCGTCGAGCGGGAGGGGACCCAGTACTTC.

The rearrangement uses TRBV27 and TRBJ1-6; 8 positions agree with TRBD1. The V gene end was trimmed by 6 bases and the J gene end by 3 bases; junction bases not matched to a gene: 4. Per the germline V gene, CDR1 is MNHEY and CDR2 is SMNVEV (reference sequence). The CDR3 is made up of 15 amino acids. CDR3 sequence: CASSHGQGYNSPLHF. Here the CDR3 DNA reads TGTGCCAGCAGCCATGGACAGGGCTATAATTCACCCCTCCACTTT.

The chain employs TRBV18 and TRBJ1-3; D unresolved. Germline V gene sequence: CDR1 KGHSH, CDR2 LQKENI. Deletions cut 0 bases from V and 0 bases from J, with 9 bases between. There are 16 residues in the CDR3. CDR3 protein: CASSPPSVASGNTIYF. The DNA of the CDR3 is TGTGCCAGCTCACCACCGTCGGTAGCCTCTGGAAACACCATATATTTT.

The V and J genes are TRBV6-5 and TRBJ1-1; 10 nucleotides line up with TRBD1. CDR1 MNHEY and CDR2 SVGAGI come from the germline V gene. The CDR3 is 14 residues long. J gave up 1 base and V 8 bases, and 4 bases lay outside the gene matches. This CDR3 reads CASRQGATNTEAFF. For the CDR3, the DNA is TGTGCCAGCCGACAGGGGGCGACGAACACTGAAGCTTTCTTT.

The V call is TRBV14, the J call TRBJ1-5; D unclear. The V gene's germline CDR1 is SGHDN and CDR2 FVKESK. Trimming took 1 base from V and 3 from J, leaving 7 bases between them. This CDR3 region has 14 residues. The chain's CDR3 is CASSQAGFNQPQHF. CDR3 coding DNA: TGTGCCAGCAGCCAAGCGGGATTCAATCAGCCCCAGCATTTT.

This chain links TRBV3-1 (or the pseudogene TRBV3-2) with TRBJ1-2, with D unresolved. This CDR3 spans 15 amino acids. Germline loops: CDR1 LGHDT, CDR2 YNNKEL (reference sequence). The germline V and J ends were trimmed by 5 bases and 4 bases, with 17 bases remaining between them. CDR3 sequence: CASSDPGVTTYGYTF. The DNA of the CDR3 is TGTGCCAGCAGCGACCCCGGAGTTACAACCTATGGCTACACCTTC.

The J gene is TRBJ2-1, the V gene TRBV6-5; 11 nucleotides align to TRBD2. J lost 8 bases, V lost 5 bases, and 8 bases had no gene match. CDR3 length equals 15 residues. Looked up from germline, CDR1 is MNHEY and CDR2 is SVGAGI. CDR3 protein: CASSRAGLAAYEQFF. The CDR3 DNA sequence: TGTGCCAGCAGTCGTGCGGGACTAGCGGCATATGAGCAGTTCTTC.

The V call is TRBV2, the J call TRBJ1-3; TRBD1 agrees at 11 bases. CDR1 SNHLY and CDR2 FYNNEI come from the germline V gene. The CDR3 has 16 residues. V trimming: 6 bases; J trimming: 8 bases; junction bases outside the gene matches: 12. CDR3 nucleotides: TGTGCCAGCAGGATGGGCACCGGGACAGGGGGAGACACCATATATTTT. It yields the protein CASRMGTGTGGDTIYF.

This clone was detected only once. This chain uses TRBV2 with TRBJ2-1; D not resolved. This CDR3 has 13 amino acids. The V gene's germline CDR1 is SNHLY and CDR2 FYNNEI. Trimming left V 4 bases short and J 9 bases short, with 13 bases between. This chain's CDR3 is CASSVGAFGEQFF. The CDR3 coding sequence is TGTGCCAGCAGTGTCGGAGCTTTCGGTGAGCAGTTCTTC.

This rearrangement joins TRBV5-6 to TRBJ2-7; tentative D call: TRBD2 (5 bases). The CDR3 spans 13 residues. V was cut by 0 bases and J by 2 bases, with 6 bases left in between. Per germline, CDR1 SGHDT and CDR2 YYEEEE. The CDR3 coding sequence is TGTGCCAGCAGCTTGGGACTACCCTACGAGCAGTACTTC. It specifies CASSLGLPYEQYF.

The rearrangement links TRBV3-1 (or the pseudogene TRBV3-2) to TRBJ1-1, with D uncertain. This CDR3 region has 13 residues. The germline gives CDR1 LGHDT, CDR2 YNNKEL (reference sequence). The ends were cut back, 5 bases at V and 1 base at J, with 8 bases in the middle. Here the CDR3 reads CASSKLQNTEAFF. DNA of the CDR3: TGTGCCAGCAGCAAACTGCAGAACACTGAAGCTTTCTTT.

The chain has TRBV19 and TRBJ1-2; unclear D gene. Trimming stripped 2 bases from V and 13 bases from J, with 14 bases between. Germline-derived CDR1 and CDR2 are LNHDA and SQIVND (reference sequence). This CDR3 is built from 12 residues. The CDR3 coding sequence is TGTGCCAGTAGTATACGAACAGCCCCGAGCACCTTC. Protein sequence: CASSIRTAPSTF. The complete variable domain, with remaining parts taken from reference TRBV19 and TRBJ1-2, reads DGGITQSPKYLFRKEGQNVTLSCEQNLNHDAMYWYRQDPGQGLRLIYYSQIVNDFQKGDIAEGYSVSREKKESFPLTVTSAQKNPTAFYLCASSIRTAPSTFGSGTRLTVV.

The V and J genes are TRBV14 and TRBJ2-3, with 14 bases that match TRBD2. CDR1 and CDR2 (germline): SGHDN, FVKESK. Trimming took 0 bases from V and 6 from J; bases not matched to a gene: 8. This CDR3 region has 18 residues. The CDR3 reads CASSQDQSRTSGRDTQYF. In DNA form, the CDR3 reads TGTGCCAGCAGCCAAGATCAGAGTCGGACTAGCGGGAGGGATACGCAGTATTTT.

V and J are TRBV5-1 and TRBJ2-3; tentative D call: TRBD1 (5 bases). Germline values: CDR1 SGHRS, CDR2 YFSETQ. Trimming stripped 2 bases from V and 6 bases from J, with 7 bases between. The CDR3 covers 12 residues. The CDR3 spells CASSFGADTQYF. CDR3 nucleotides: TGCGCCAGCAGCTTTGGGGCGGATACGCAGTATTTT.

The chain has TRBV19 and TRBJ1-6, with D possibly being TRBD1 (5 bases). This CDR3 is 15 amino acids long. In germline, CDR1 is LNHDA, CDR2 SQIVND (reference sequence). Trimming took 6 bases from V and 0 from J, leaving 9 bases between them. In DNA, the CDR3 is TGTGCCAGTAGAGACAGTTTCTCCTATAATTCACCCCTCCACTTT. Its translation: CASRDSFSYNSPLHF.

The rearrangement joins TRBV24-1 to TRBJ2-1; possibly TRBD1 for D (5 bases). The CDR3 has 12 residues. Trimming removed 10 bases at V and 5 bases at J, with 11 bases between. Germline CDR1 reads KGHDR; CDR2 reads SFDVKD. CDR3 sequence: CATSRTNNEQFF. The DNA for the CDR3 is TGTGCCACGTCCAGGACAAACAATGAGCAGTTCTTC.

This clone is medium-sized (0.01 to 0.1%) by share. J is TRBJ2-5 and V is TRBV7-8, with D perhaps TRBD2 (5 bases). The V and J ends lost 5 bases and 3 bases respectively, with 13 bases between them. Per germline, CDR1 SGHVS and CDR2 FQNEAQ. This CDR3 contains 14 residues. In DNA form, the CDR3 reads TGTGCCAGCAGCAAGACCCAGAGGGAAGAGACCCAGTACTTC. This encodes CASSKTQREETQYF.

The V call is TRBV5-8, the J call TRBJ2-7; D possibly corresponds to TRBD1 (6 bases). This CDR3 spans 12 amino acids. Germline V gene lookup returns CDR1 SGHTS and CDR2 YDEGEE. CDR3 coding DNA: TGTGCTGGTCAGGGGACCACCTACGAGCAGTACTTC. Translated, it gives CAGQGTTYEQYF.